These 24 T cell receptor beta chains came from one sample sequenced in a study of T cell clones after liver transplantation. The repertoire was sequenced with immunoSEQ multiplex PCR; TCRdb's copy has only in-frame clones and lacks some. The sample carries fewer than 65,000 clones, roughly nine tenths recorded once. Here the sequenced sample was CD8+ T cells from blood, taken 12 months after liver transplant. These TCRs come from a human patient who received a liver transplant. The T cells may come from the graft donor.

The DNA of the CDR3 is TGTGCCTTGGGGGGGCTCGGCAATCAGCCCCAGCATTTT. It is translated as CALGGLGNQPQHF. The chain employs TRBV19 and TRBJ1-5; perhaps TRBD1 as D (6 bases). Trimming took 11 bases from V and 2 from J, leaving 13 bases between them. Germline V gene sequence: CDR1 LNHDA, CDR2 SQIVND (reference sequence). The CDR3 totals 13 residues.

By frequency in the sample, this clone is medium-sized (0.01 to 0.1%). The same CDR3 also results from other DNA sequences found in this sample. The chain is built from TRBV28 and TRBJ1-5; TRBD1 aligns across 7 bases. This CDR3 is built from 13 residues. The V segment lost 4 bases and the J segment 6 bases; nucleotides outside the gene matches: 3. Germline lookup yields CDR1 MDHEN and CDR2 SYDVKM. This CDR3 reads CASSYRGSQPQHF. For the CDR3, the DNA is TGTGCCAGCAGTTACAGGGGTTCTCAGCCCCAGCATTTT.

The rearrangement uses TRBV19 and TRBJ1-4, with D tentatively TRBD1 (6 bases). The CDR3 is made up of 12 amino acids. Germline CDR1 is LNHDA and CDR2 is SQIVND (reference sequence). Between the trimmed V and J ends, which lost 3 bases and 10 bases, there was a span of 9 bases. This CDR3 is CASSIGGGKLFF. The CDR3 nucleotides are TGTGCCAGTAGTATCGGGGGCGGAAAACTGTTTTTT.

The rearrangement uses TRBV5-1 and TRBJ2-1; 11 nucleotides line up with TRBD2. This CDR3 comprises 18 residues. CDR1 is SGHRS, CDR2 YFSETQ, per germline. J was trimmed by 4 bases and V by 4 bases; bases with no gene match: 13. CDR3 amino acids: CASSQGLAGTRRYNEQFF. Written as DNA, the CDR3 is TGCGCCAGCAGCCAAGGACTAGCGGGCACTAGGCGGTACAATGAGCAGTTCTTC.

The V gene is TRBV2, the J gene TRBJ1-1, with D maybe TRBD1 (6 bases). CDR1 and CDR2 (germline): SNHLY, FYNNEI. The CDR3 loop spans 14 amino acids. V lost 5 bases and J 0 bases, leaving 10 bases between the germline ends. CDR3 amino acids: CASSIGTLNTEAFF. DNA for the CDR3: TGTGCCAGCAGTATCGGGACATTGAACACTGAAGCTTTCTTT.

The rearrangement links TRBV5-4 to TRBJ2-1; D remains ambiguous. This CDR3 is 13 amino acids long. CDR1 SGHNT and CDR2 YYREEE come from the germline V gene (reference sequence). Trimming removed 0 bases from V and 10 bases from J, with 11 bases in between. The CDR3 bases are TGTGCCAGCAGCTTGGGCAGGCAAGGGGAGCAGTTCTTC. Translation: CASSLGRQGEQFF.

This rearrangement joins TRBV27 to TRBJ1-1; 11 nucleotides match TRBD1. Per the germline V gene, CDR1 is MNHEY and CDR2 is SMNVEV (reference sequence). This CDR3 contains 16 residues. V shed 5 bases and J 4 bases; nucleotides not matched to a gene: 9. CDR3 in amino acids: CASSPTGTGGGTEAFF. For the CDR3, the DNA is TGTGCCAGCAGTCCTACCGGGACAGGGGGGGGCACTGAAGCTTTCTTT.

The chain uses TRBV2 and TRBJ2-7, with D perhaps TRBD2 (6 bases). This CDR3 spans 13 amino acids. Deletions cut 8 bases from V and 4 bases from J, with 15 bases between. Germline CDR1 reads SNHLY; CDR2 reads FYNNEI. The CDR3 bases are TGTGCCAGCGCTGGACGGGACTCTTACGAGCAGTACTTC. This encodes CASAGRDSYEQYF.

This clone was seen only once. The chain recombines TRBV28 with TRBJ1-1, with no clear D. Germline CDR1 and CDR2: MDHEN and SYDVKM. There are 12 residues in the CDR3. Trimming left V 5 bases short and J 6 bases short, with 10 bases between. The CDR3 is CASSEPMAEAFF. The DNA for the CDR3 is TGTGCCAGCAGTGAACCCATGGCTGAAGCTTTCTTT.

The CDR3 protein is CATSNNPWDHLNEQFF. The CDR3 nucleotides read TGTGCCACCAGCAACAACCCATGGGACCACCTCAATGAGCAGTTCTTC. V usage is TRBV15 and J usage is TRBJ2-1; D assignment may be TRBD1 or TRBD2 (5 bases each). Germline V CDR1 and CDR2: LNHNV, YYDKDF (reference sequence). The CDR3 covers 16 residues. V was clipped by 4 bases and J by 6 bases, with 19 bases between them.

The chain recombines TRBV28 with TRBJ1-5; D is unclear. Germline CDR1 is MDHEN and CDR2 is SYDVKM. V lost 2 bases and J lost 6, with 8 bases in between. This CDR3 has 13 amino acids. The CDR3 reads CASSLARSQPQHF. The CDR3 coding sequence is TGTGCCAGCAGTTTAGCACGTAGTCAGCCCCAGCATTTT.

This chain links TRBV27 with TRBJ1-1, with a possible D match to TRBD1 (5 bases). The V and J ends lost 3 bases and 10 bases respectively, with 12 bases between them. The CDR3 runs to 12 residues. CDR1 MNHEY and CDR2 SMNVEV come from the germline V gene (reference sequence). The CDR3 reads CASSFWGGTAFF. The CDR3 DNA is TGTGCCAGCAGTTTTTGGGGAGGGACAGCTTTCTTT.

The chain joins TRBV28 to TRBJ2-1; 7 bases are a match to TRBD2. CDR3 length: 16 amino acids. J was trimmed by 1 base and V by 4 bases; bases with no gene match: 7. Germline V CDR1 and CDR2: MDHEN, SYDVKM. The DNA of the CDR3 is TGTGCCAGCAGTTCTCCCCTAGCGGATTCCTACAATGAGCAGTTCTTC. It translates to CASSSPLADSYNEQFF.

The V and J genes are TRBV19 and TRBJ1-1, with 11 bases lining up with TRBD1. V lost 6 bases to trimming and J lost 0 bases; unmatched junction nucleotides: 6. Germline CDR1 reads LNHDA; CDR2 reads SQIVND (reference sequence). The CDR3 sequence is 16 residues long. The DNA of the CDR3 is TGTGCCAGTAGGGCCGGGACAGGGGGTTTGAACACTGAAGCTTTCTTT. The encoded protein is CASRAGTGGLNTEAFF.

This clone was seen repeatedly, ten times or more. The chain is built from TRBV6-1 and TRBJ2-1; D possibly corresponds to TRBD2 (5 bases). CDR3 size: 13 residues. V shed 1 base and J shed 8 bases, with 9 bases lying between them. Looked up from germline, CDR1 is MNHNS and CDR2 is SASEGT. This chain's CDR3 is CASSEGLAYEQFF. The CDR3 bases are TGTGCCAGCAGTGAAGGGCTAGCCTATGAGCAGTTCTTC.

This clone came up once. The CDR3 spells CASSQEGSSYYGEQFF. CDR3 DNA: TGCGCCAGCAGCCAAGAAGGGAGTAGTTACTACGGTGAGCAGTTCTTC. V is TRBV4-3 and J is TRBJ2-1; D might be TRBD2 (5 bases). V was clipped by 0 bases and J by 9 bases, with 18 bases between them. There are 16 residues in the CDR3. The germline V gene encodes CDR1 LGHNA and CDR2 YSLEER.

The chain links TRBV6-5 to TRBJ2-7, with D maybe TRBD1 (6 bases). Trimming shortened V by 3 bases and J by 6 bases, and 15 bases separated the two germline ends. This CDR3 has 14 amino acids. Germline values: CDR1 MNHEY, CDR2 SVGAGI. CDR3 residues: CASSYIGGVGEQYF. DNA of the CDR3: TGTGCCAGCAGTTATATTGGGGGCGTTGGCGAGCAGTACTTC.

The chain carries TRBV13 and TRBJ1-1; the D is unclear. The germline gives CDR1 PRHDT, CDR2 FYEKMQ (reference sequence). The V gene lost 6 bases and the J gene lost 4 bases, with 6 bases spanning the gap. This CDR3 has 11 amino acids. The CDR3 sequence: CASSYITEAFF. CDR3 nucleotide sequence: TGTGCCAGCAGTTATATCACTGAAGCTTTCTTT.

V is TRBV19 and J is TRBJ1-5, with D unclear. The CDR3 is 16 amino acids. Per germline, CDR1 LNHDA and CDR2 SQIVND (reference sequence). Between the trimmed V and J ends, which lost 5 bases and 5 bases, there was a span of 19 bases. CDR3 bases: TGTGCCAGTAGTTGGCAGGTTGGATTAAGACATCAGCCCCAGCATTTT. This translates into CASSWQVGLRHQPQHF.

This chain joins TRBV5-4 and TRBJ1-1; the D gene is possibly TRBD1 (6 bases). V lost 2 bases to trimming and J lost 0 bases, with 11 bases between them. There are 15 residues in the CDR3. Germline values: CDR1 SGHNT, CDR2 YYREEE (reference sequence). The CDR3 sequence: CASSFGWTVNTEAFF. CDR3 DNA: TGTGCCAGCAGCTTCGGGTGGACAGTGAACACTGAAGCTTTCTTT.

The chain uses TRBV14 and TRBJ2-5; 7 bases match TRBD2. The CDR3 length is 15 residues. Trimming at V came to 2 bases and at J to 1 base, leaving 4 bases not matched to a gene. The germline V gene encodes CDR1 SGHDN and CDR2 FVKESK. The DNA for the CDR3 is TGTGCCAGCAGCCAAAAAGGGAGGGGCCAAGAGACCCAGTACTTC. It is translated as CASSQKGRGQETQYF.

The chain carries TRBV13 and TRBJ2-1, with 12 positions matching TRBD1. The ends lost 5 bases at V and 6 bases at J; junction bases unmatched: 5. Germline CDR1 reads PRHDT; CDR2 reads FYEKMQ (reference sequence). CDR3 size: 15 residues. The CDR3 protein is CASSPGTGGFNEQFF. The CDR3, as DNA: TGTGCCAGCAGCCCCGGGACAGGGGGCTTCAATGAGCAGTTCTTC.

The genes are TRBV28 and TRBJ1-5; D unclear. V lost 6 bases to trimming and J lost 3 bases, with 12 bases between them. The CDR3 has 14 amino acids. CDR1 is MDHEN and CDR2 is SYDVKM in the germline V gene. Here the CDR3 DNA reads TGTGCCAGCAGCCCGGACGGCTTCAATCAGCCCCAGCATTTT. As protein: CASSPDGFNQPQHF.

The J gene is TRBJ2-1, the V gene TRBV2; 11 bases are shared with TRBD2. V trimming: 2 bases; J trimming: 12 bases; junction bases outside the gene matches: 9. The CDR3 consists of 15 residues. Per the germline V gene, CDR1 is SNHLY and CDR2 is FYNNEI. The CDR3 DNA reads TGTGCCAGCAGTGAATGGGTAGCGGGAGGGAACCCGCAGTTCTTC. Translation: CASSEWVAGGNPQFF.